The 24 T cell receptor beta chains listed next were all sequenced from one sample in a study of control samples from healthy donors and cancer patients. Method: immunoSEQ multiplex PCR; TCRdb's copy keeps in-frame clones and lacks some. The sample has some 120,000 clones, 85% to 90% seen once. Sequencing was done on a sample of blood. The origin of the receptors is a woman between 70 and 85 years old in good health.

This chain uses TRBV28 with TRBJ1-1, with a tentative D call TRBD1 (5 bases). V was pared by 3 bases and J by 5 bases, with 10 bases between. This CDR3 is 13 amino acids long. The germline V gene encodes CDR1 MDHEN and CDR2 SYDVKM. This CDR3 is CASSLGTWTEAFF. The CDR3 DNA reads as TGTGCCAGCAGTTTGGGGACTTGGACTGAAGCTTTCTTT.

The J gene is TRBJ2-1, the V gene TRBV7-9, with 7 bases lining up with TRBD1. Germline V gene sequence: CDR1 SEHNR, CDR2 FQNEAQ (reference sequence). The trim removed 4 bases at V and 4 bases at J, leaving 7 bases unmatched. The CDR3 contains 15 residues. The CDR3 protein is CASSSDRRAYNEQFF. The DNA for the CDR3 is TGTGCCAGCAGCTCGGACAGGCGTGCTTACAATGAGCAGTTCTTC.

The CDR3 region is CASSLAQGLQPQHF. CDR3 coding DNA: TGTGCCAGCAGCTTAGCACAGGGGCTCCAGCCCCAGCATTTT. The chain joins TRBV7-2 to TRBJ1-5; 7 bases fit TRBD1. Germline V CDR1 and CDR2: SGHTA, FQGNSA. With 0 bases clipped from V and 7 bases from J, the junction kept 3 bases outside the gene matches. CDR3 length: 14 residues. The entire variable domain, with the rest obtained from reference TRBV7-2 and TRBJ1-5, is as follows: GAGVSQSPSNKVTEKGKDVELRCDPISGHTALYWYRQSLGQGLEFLIYFQGNSAPDKSGLPSDRFSAERTGGSVSTLTIQRTQQEDSAVYLCASSLAQGLQPQHFGDGTRLSIL.

This clone was counted a few times. The rearrangement links TRBV5-4 to TRBJ2-1; D is possibly TRBD1 or TRBD2 (7 bases each). Germline CDR1 SGHNT, CDR2 YYREEE (reference sequence). V shed 2 bases and J shed 7 bases, with 16 bases lying between them. This CDR3 has 15 residues. CDR3 amino acids: CASSFRGGPSNEQFF. In DNA form, the CDR3 reads TGTGCCAGCAGCTTCAGGGGGGGGCCCTCGAATGAGCAGTTCTTC.

The chain employs TRBV9 and TRBJ1-3; tentative D call: TRBD1 (6 bases). The germline V and J ends were trimmed by 1 base and 4 bases, with 15 bases remaining between them. CDR3 length equals 16 residues. Germline CDR1 is SGDLS and CDR2 is YYNGEE. The CDR3 reads CASSVRQGGQGNTIYF. The CDR3 DNA reads TGTGCCAGCAGCGTAAGGCAGGGTGGACAGGGAAACACCATATATTTT. The variable domain in full, completed from reference TRBV9 and TRBJ1-3, reads DSGVTQTPKHLITATGQRVTLRCSPRSGDLSVYWYQQSLDQGLQFLIQYYNGEERAKGNILERFSAQQFPDLHSELNLSSLELGDSALYFCASSVRQGGQGNTIYFGEGSWLTVV.

The V and J genes are TRBV25-1 and TRBJ2-7; no definite D call. Trimming shortened V by 3 bases and J by 1 base, and 13 bases separated the two germline ends. Germline loops: CDR1 MGHDK, CDR2 SYGVNS. The CDR3 is made up of 15 amino acids. In DNA, the CDR3 is TGTGCCAGCAGTGACTCGACCTGGCGATCCTACGAGCAGTACTTC. Protein product: CASSDSTWRSYEQYF.

A few counts support this clone. V gene TRBV6-2 or TRBV6-3 combines with J gene TRBJ2-1, with 7 nucleotides matching TRBD2. Germline values: CDR1 MNHEY, CDR2 SVGEGT. The CDR3 has 15 amino acids. V dropped 2 bases and J dropped 3; count of bases not matched to a gene: 4. The CDR3 nucleotides are TGTGCCAGCAGTTACCGTGGGGGGGTCTACAATGAGCAGTTCTTC. This gives the protein CASSYRGGVYNEQFF.

V usage is TRBV19 and J usage is TRBJ2-1; TRBD2 matches 12 bases. The CDR3 has 15 amino acids. Germline CDR1 is LNHDA and CDR2 is SQIVND (reference sequence). Germline trimming cut 6 bases from V and 7 bases from J; bases unmatched to any gene: 7. The CDR3 protein is CASRKASGGANEQFF. Here the CDR3 DNA reads TGTGCCAGTAGGAAGGCTAGCGGGGGGGCGAATGAGCAGTTCTTC. Full variable domain (remainder filled in from reference TRBV19 and TRBJ2-1): DGGITQSPKYLFRKEGQNVTLSCEQNLNHDAMYWYRQDPGQGLRLIYYSQIVNDFQKGDIAEGYSVSREKKESFPLTVTSAQKNPTAFYLCASRKASGGANEQFFGPGTRLTVL.

This clone was seen a few times. This chain uses TRBV18 with TRBJ1-6; unclear D gene. The CDR3 spans 15 residues. CDR1 is KGHSH, CDR2 LQKENI, per germline. Trimming stripped 3 bases from V and 8 bases from J, with 14 bases between. CDR3: CASSPRTGLDSPLHF. DNA of the CDR3: TGTGCCAGCTCACCCCGGACCGGGTTGGATTCACCCCTCCACTTT.

V gene TRBV5-4 combines with J gene TRBJ1-4; D is undetermined. CDR1 and CDR2 from the germline V gene are SGHNT and YYREEE (reference sequence). V was shortened by 0 bases and J by 3 bases, with 3 bases between the two germline ends. The CDR3 has 13 amino acids. CDR3 region: CASSLGANEKLFF. The DNA for the CDR3 is TGTGCCAGCAGCTTGGGGGCTAATGAAAAACTGTTTTTT.

This chain joins TRBV7-2 and TRBJ1-2; D remains ambiguous. With 1 base removed from V and 4 bases from J, the gap between germline ends came to 10 bases. The germline V gene encodes CDR1 SGHTA and CDR2 FQGNSA. CDR3 length equals 14 residues. This chain's CDR3 is CASSLVREAYGYTF. In DNA form, the CDR3 reads TGTGCCAGCAGCTTAGTGAGGGAGGCCTATGGCTACACCTTC.

The chain links TRBV27 to TRBJ1-1; maybe TRBD1 (5 bases). CDR1 and CDR2 from the germline V gene are MNHEY and SMNVEV (reference sequence). The CDR3 length is 13 residues. The V end was cut by 10 bases, the J end by 6 bases, with 18 bases between. This CDR3 reads CAKPRGETAEAFF. In DNA, the CDR3 is TGTGCCAAACCCCGGGGGGAGACCGCTGAAGCTTTCTTT.

V is TRBV19 and J is TRBJ1-1; no clear D. This CDR3 has 16 residues. The ends were cut back, 3 bases at V and 0 bases at J, with 14 bases in the middle. CDR1 and CDR2 from the germline V gene are LNHDA and SQIVND (reference sequence). The CDR3: CASSIEGEWVNTEAFF. The CDR3 nucleotides are TGTGCCAGTAGTATTGAGGGTGAGTGGGTGAACACTGAAGCTTTCTTT.

This chain uses TRBV7-3 with TRBJ1-1; 7 bases are shared with TRBD1. Germline values: CDR1 SGHTA, CDR2 FQGTGA. V dropped 4 bases and J dropped 4; count of bases not matched to a gene: 6. This CDR3 has 14 residues. This CDR3 reads CASSSTGRVTEAFF. CDR3 nucleotide sequence: TGTGCCAGCAGCTCGACAGGGCGGGTCACTGAAGCTTTCTTT.

V and J are TRBV10-3 and TRBJ1-1; the D is unclear. V shed 0 bases and J shed 0 bases, with 11 bases lying between them. The CDR3 spans 16 residues. Germline loops: CDR1 ENHRY, CDR2 SYGVKD. DNA of the CDR3: TGTGCCATCAGTGAGTCGATGACGGGAGTGAACACTGAAGCTTTCTTT. Its translation is CAISESMTGVNTEAFF.

The chain has TRBV19 and TRBJ2-2; D is uncertain. The CDR3 contains 14 residues. The germline gives CDR1 LNHDA, CDR2 SQIVND (reference sequence). The germline V and J ends were trimmed by 3 bases and 1 base, with 6 bases remaining between them. The CDR3 DNA reads TGTGCCAGTAGTATCTCCAAGAACACCGGGGAGCTGTTTTTT. It yields the protein CASSISKNTGELFF.

The chain uses TRBV21-1 and TRBJ1-3; TRBD1 reflects the table's D call only, with no check against the DNA. TRBV21-1 is flagged as a pseudogene. CDR3 length equals 19 residues. CDR3 sequence reads: CASSKEPRRGSYSGNTIYF. The CDR3 region has the DNA TGTGCCAGCAGCAAAGAACCGCGAAGGGGTTCGTATTCTGGAAACACCATATATTTT.

The chain employs TRBV6-1 and TRBJ1-4; D not resolved. The V gene's germline CDR1 is MNHNS and CDR2 SASEGT. The CDR3 consists of 14 residues. V lost 3 bases, J lost 5 bases, and 10 bases lay in between. DNA of the CDR3: TGTGCCAGCAGTGACGGAGGAGCAAATGAAAAACTGTTTTTT. Amino acid sequence: CASSDGGANEKLFF.

This clone was detected ten times or more. It is unclear where the CDR3 begins or ends on the DNA, so no DNA is shown, and the CDR3 is as TCRdb lists it. The CDR3 here is CASSTSTGELFF. This chain connects TRBV6-6 to TRBJ2-2; the D call in the table, TRBD2, was not verified against the DNA. The CDR3 is 12 residues long, counting both termini. The germline V gene has CDR1 MNHNY and CDR2 SVGAGI (reference sequence).

The chain has TRBV7-8 and TRBJ1-2, with D perhaps matching TRBD1 (6 bases). V gave up 3 bases and J gave up 2 bases, with 13 bases separating them. The CDR3 is 15 amino acids. Germline CDR1 is SGHVS and CDR2 is FQNEAQ. The CDR3 region has the DNA TGTGCCAGCAGCTTTAAAAAAACAGGGAACTATGGCTACACCTTC. It is translated as CASSFKKTGNYGYTF.

This rearrangement joins TRBV18 to TRBJ1-1, with D unresolved. Trimming took 0 bases from V and 2 from J, leaving 4 bases between them. CDR1 and CDR2 from the germline V gene are KGHSH and LQKENI. The CDR3 runs 13 residues. Written as DNA, the CDR3 is TGTGCCAGCTCACCACCTCTTAACACTGAAGCTTTCTTT. Translating gives CASSPPLNTEAFF.

The V gene is TRBV3-1 (or the pseudogene TRBV3-2), the J gene TRBJ2-5; D is perhaps TRBD1 or TRBD2 (5 bases each). Germline V CDR1 and CDR2: LGHDT, YNNKEL (reference sequence). Trimming stripped 5 bases from V and 4 bases from J, with 11 bases between. The CDR3 loop spans 13 amino acids. The CDR3 DNA is TGTGCCAGCAGCAAACGGGACGGAGAGACCCAGTACTTC. The encoded protein is CASSKRDGETQYF.

CDR3 in amino acids: CASSIRGGETQYF. Written as DNA, the CDR3 is TGTGCCAGTAGTATAAGGGGGGGAGAGACCCAGTACTTC. The genes are TRBV19 and TRBJ2-5; D is perhaps TRBD2 (7 bases). Per the germline V gene, CDR1 is LNHDA and CDR2 is SQIVND (reference sequence). The CDR3 is 13 residues long. The V gene lost 2 bases and the J gene lost 4 bases, with 8 bases spanning the gap.

This clone was recorded only once. The CDR3 reads CASGRHRYTEAFF. CDR3 nucleotides: TGTGCCAGCGGCCGACACCGGTACACTGAAGCTTTCTTT. The V call is TRBV6-5, the J call TRBJ1-1, with no clear D. Germline CDR1 reads MNHEY; CDR2 reads SVGAGI. The CDR3 loop spans 13 amino acids. With 8 bases removed from V and 3 bases from J, the gap between germline ends came to 13 bases.